This TCR beta chain is from a study of blood T cell repertoires in COVID-19. The V end lost 11 bases, the J end lost 9 bases, and 20 bases lay between the germline ends. The V gene's germline CDR1 is SGHVS and CDR2 FQNEAQ. This CDR3 contains 13 residues. TCRdb keeps only in-frame clones here, not all; method: immunoSEQ multiplex PCR. The profile shows under 250,000 clones, about 86% of them singletons. The chain has TRBV7-8 and TRBJ2-1; D might be TRBD2 (6 bases). The TCR sequence derives from a woman in her fifties or sixties with acute COVID-19. The source material was PBMCs or T cells enriched from blood (not recorded which). CDR3 region: CASAYGGRGEQFF. CDR3 DNA: TGTGCCTCCGCTTACGGGGGACGGGGTGAGCAGTTCTTC.